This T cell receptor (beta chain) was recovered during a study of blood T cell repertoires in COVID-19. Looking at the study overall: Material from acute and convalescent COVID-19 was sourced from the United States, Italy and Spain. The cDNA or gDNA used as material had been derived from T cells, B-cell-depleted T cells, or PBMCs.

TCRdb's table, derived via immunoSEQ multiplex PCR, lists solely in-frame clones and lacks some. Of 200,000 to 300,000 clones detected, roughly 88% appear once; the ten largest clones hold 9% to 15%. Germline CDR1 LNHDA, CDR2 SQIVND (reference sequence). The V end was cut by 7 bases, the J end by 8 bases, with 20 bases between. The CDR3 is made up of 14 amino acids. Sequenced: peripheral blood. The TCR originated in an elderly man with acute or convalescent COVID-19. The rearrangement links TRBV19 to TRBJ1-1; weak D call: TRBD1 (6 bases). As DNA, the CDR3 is TGTGCCAGTATCTCACAGGGCCCTCCCGGAGAAGCTTTCTTT. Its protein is CASISQGPPGEAFF.